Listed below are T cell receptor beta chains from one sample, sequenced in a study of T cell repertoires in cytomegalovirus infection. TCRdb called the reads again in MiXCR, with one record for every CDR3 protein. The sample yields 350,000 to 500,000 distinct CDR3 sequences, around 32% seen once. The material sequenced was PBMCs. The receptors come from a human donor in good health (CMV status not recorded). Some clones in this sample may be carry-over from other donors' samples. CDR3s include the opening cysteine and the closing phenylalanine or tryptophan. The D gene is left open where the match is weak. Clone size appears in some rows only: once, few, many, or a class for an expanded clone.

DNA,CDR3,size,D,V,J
TGTGCCAGCAGCCCAGGGGGGGTCGAGACCCAGTACTTC,CASSPGGVETQYF,many,-,TRBV27,TRBJ2-5
TGTGCCAGTAGTATAGTGGGTAACACCGGGGAGCTGTTTTTT,CASSIVGNTGELFF,-,-,TRBV19,TRBJ2-2
TGTGCCAGCAGCTCAGGACAAAGGGATCAGCCCCAGCATTTT,CASSSGQRDQPQHF,few,-,TRBV7-9,TRBJ1-5
TGTGCCACCAGCAGAGGGGGGGCGACGGGGGACAAAAACATTCAGTACTTC,CATSRGGATGDKNIQYF,once,-,TRBV15,TRBJ2-4
TGTGCCAGCAGCGCCGGGGGCAGGGCGGGCTATGGCTACACCTTC,CASSAGGRAGYGYTF,-,-,TRBV28,TRBJ1-2
TGCGCCAGCAGCCAGGGGACAGTCGTCACCGGGGAGCTGTTTTTT,CASSQGTVVTGELFF,-,TRBD1,TRBV4-1,TRBJ2-2
TGTGCCAGCAGCCAAGATGAGGCAAACACTGAAGCTTTCTTT,CASSQDEANTEAFF,-,-,TRBV14,TRBJ1-1
TGTGCCAGCAGCTTATCCTATCGGATCCCGAGACGGATTTACAACACTGAAGCTTTCTTT,CASSLSYRIPRRIYNTEAFF,few,-,TRBV11-2,TRBJ1-1
TGTGCCAGCAGTTACACAGCTGGGGCCAACGTCCTGACTTTC,CASSYTAGANVLTF,-,-,TRBV6-6,TRBJ2-6
TGTGCCAGCAGCCCGGGACCCCGTCGAGGGACCGGGGAGCTGTTTTTT,CASSPGPRRGTGELFF,many,-,TRBV7-2,TRBJ2-2
TGTGCCAGTAGTAGGCGGGGGCGAAACAATGAGCAGTTCTTC,CASSRRGRNNEQFF,-,-,TRBV19,TRBJ2-1
TGTGCCAGCAGCGGGGGACTAGCGGGGAACACAGATACGCAGTATTTT,CASSGGLAGNTDTQYF,few,TRBD2,TRBV7-9,TRBJ2-3
TGTGCCAGCAGTTCCAGGGACAGGTTCCGCTATGGCTACACCTTC,CASSSRDRFRYGYTF,once,TRBD1,TRBV6-5,TRBJ1-2
TGTGCCAGCAGCGGAGCAGAGGTGAACACTGAAGCTTTCTTT,CASSGAEVNTEAFF,many,-,TRBV7-8,TRBJ1-1
TGTGCCAGCTCACCACCTCCCGGGACAGGGGTCCATGAGCAGTTCTTC,CASSPPPGTGVHEQFF,-,TRBD1,TRBV18,TRBJ2-1
TGTGCCAGCAGCTTTCAATTCCACCCAAGCAACACTGAAGCTTTCTTT,CASSFQFHPSNTEAFF,few,-,TRBV5-6,TRBJ1-1
TGTGCCAGCCGTCTAAACCGGGGAGTCAACTATGGCTACACCTTC,CASRLNRGVNYGYTF,few,-,TRBV6-2/TRBV6-3,TRBJ1-2
TGTGCCAGCAGCCATCTAGGGACTACCTACGAGCAGTACTTC,CASSHLGTTYEQYF,-,TRBD2,TRBV14,TRBJ2-7
TGTGCCAGCAGCTTTACCTGGGGCGACGAAGCTTTCTTT,CASSFTWGDEAFF,few,-,TRBV7-6,TRBJ1-1
TGTGCCAGCAGCTTAATTATGCGGGGGGGGACCTATGGCTACACCTTC,CASSLIMRGGTYGYTF,many,-,TRBV7-2,TRBJ1-2
TGTGCCAGCAGCTTAAGTGGGCGGGTAGGATACGAGCAGTACTTC,CASSLSGRVGYEQYF,few,-,TRBV7-9,TRBJ2-7
TGTGCCAGCAGTGATCGGACAGGGCCCCACCAGCCCCAGCATTTT,CASSDRTGPHQPQHF,-,TRBD1,TRBV25-1,TRBJ1-5
TGTGCCAGCAGCTTGGGGGCCCAAGCTGGCTACACCTTC,CASSLGAQAGYTF,-,-,TRBV5-3,TRBJ1-2
TGTGCCAGCAGCCACGGACAGGGATTGGGGCAGTATTTT,CASSHGQGLGQYF,many,TRBD1,TRBV7-2,TRBJ2-3
TGTGCCAGCAGTGTGCGGACAGGGGGCGGCTACACCTTC,CASSVRTGGGYTF,few,TRBD1,TRBV2,TRBJ1-2
TGTGCCAGCAGCAAGGACGGTGCGCTTGGGTATGGCTACACCTTC,CASSKDGALGYGYTF,-,-,TRBV2,TRBJ1-2
TGTGCCACCTCCTACCCACCGGGACAGGGCCTCTTCACCGGGGAGCTGTTTTTT,CATSYPPGQGLFTGELFF,-,TRBD1,TRBV6-2/TRBV6-3,TRBJ2-2
TGTGCCAGCAGCCAAAGGGGGATATCCTATAATTCACCCCTCCACTTT,CASSQRGISYNSPLHF,-,-,TRBV12-3/TRBV12-4,TRBJ1-6
TGTGCCAGCAGCATGGGCTCCTATAATTCACCCCTCCACTTT,CASSMGSYNSPLHF,few,-,TRBV6-2/TRBV6-3,TRBJ1-6
TGTGCCAGCTCACCAAGAGAGCTTGGCTACACCTTC,CASSPRELGYTF,-,-,TRBV18,TRBJ1-2
TGTGCCAGCAGCTTAGGGCGGCCGAACACCGGGGAGCTGTTTTTT,CASSLGRPNTGELFF,few,-,TRBV5-6,TRBJ2-2
TGCGCCAGCAGCCAGGCGGGGCCCTACGAGCAGTACTTC,CASSQAGPYEQYF,-,-,TRBV4-1,TRBJ2-7
TGTGCCAGCGCAACGGACAGGGGAAACGGGGAGCTGTTTTTT,CASATDRGNGELFF,-,TRBD1,TRBV2,TRBJ2-2
TGTGCCAGCTCTCCCCCTGGGAATGAGCAGTTCTTC,CASSPPGNEQFF,many,-,TRBV18,TRBJ2-1
TGTGCCAGCAGCGGTGGGACAGGGGGCGGACAAGAGACCCAGTACTTC,CASSGGTGGGQETQYF,-,TRBD1,TRBV2,TRBJ2-5
TGTGCCAGCAATCCTCGGACTAGTCGTGAGCAGTTCTTC,CASNPRTSREQFF,once,TRBD2,TRBV2,TRBJ2-1
TGCGCCAGCAACGACGGGGGGACCAGCACAGATACGCAGTATTTT,CASNDGGTSTDTQYF,few,TRBD2,TRBV5-1,TRBJ2-3
TGTGCCAGCAGTTACTTCGACAGTTTCGAGCAGTACTTC,CASSYFDSFEQYF,few,-,TRBV6-2/TRBV6-3,TRBJ2-7
TGTGCCAGCGTCCAGCGGGGGTACAATGAGCAGTTCTTC,CASVQRGYNEQFF,-,TRBD2,TRBV19,TRBJ2-1
TGTGCCAGCAGCTTGAGCCTAAGCGGTTCCGACCAGCATTTT,CASSLSLSGSDQHF,few,-,TRBV7-6,TRBJ1-5
TGTGCCAGCTCACCCAACTCCGGCCACGGGGGAGATGGCTACACCTTC,CASSPNSGHGGDGYTF,few,-,TRBV18,TRBJ1-2